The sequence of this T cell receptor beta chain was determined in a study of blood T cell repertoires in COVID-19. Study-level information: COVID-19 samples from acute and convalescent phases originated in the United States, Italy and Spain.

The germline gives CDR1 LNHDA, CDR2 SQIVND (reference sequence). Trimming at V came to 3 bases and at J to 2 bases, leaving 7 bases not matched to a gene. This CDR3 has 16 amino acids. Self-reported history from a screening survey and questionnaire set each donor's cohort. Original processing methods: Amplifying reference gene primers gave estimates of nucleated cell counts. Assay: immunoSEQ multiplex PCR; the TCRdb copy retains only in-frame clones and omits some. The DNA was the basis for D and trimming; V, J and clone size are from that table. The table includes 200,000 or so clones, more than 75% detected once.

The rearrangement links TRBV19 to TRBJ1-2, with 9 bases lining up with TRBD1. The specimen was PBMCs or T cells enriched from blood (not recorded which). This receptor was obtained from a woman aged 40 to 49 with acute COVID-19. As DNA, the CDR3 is TGTGCCAGTAGTATCACCGGGACAGGGAGCAACTATGGCTACACCTTC. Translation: CASSITGTGSNYGYTF.